The sequence of this TCR beta chain was determined in a study of blood T cell repertoires in COVID-19. Study at large: Acute and convalescent COVID-19 samples came from the United States, Italy and Spain. The cDNA or gDNA used as material had been derived from T cells, B-cell-depleted T cells, or PBMCs.

There are 15 residues in the CDR3. The J segment lost 2 bases and the V segment lost 3 bases, leaving 7 bases of the junction unmatched. Germline loops: CDR1 MGHRA, CDR2 YSYEKL. Followed over time, Seattle patients had been enrolled while infection was active. Original processing methods: Estimated nucleated cell counts came from reference gene primer amplification. Libraries were prepared by immunoSEQ multiplex PCR; TCRdb keeps only in-frame clonotypes and omits some of them. From that table come the V and J calls and clone size; the DNA was used to work out D and trimming. The sample consists of around 170,000 clones, roughly 80% of them appearing once.

V is TRBV4-1 and J is TRBJ2-7; TRBD2 matches 7 bases. The TCR comes from a woman between 65 and 79 years old with COVID-19, enrolled during active disease. The sample comprised peripheral blood. CDR3 nucleotide sequence: TGCGCCAGCAGCCACTTAGCGGGTGCTACCTACGAGCAGTACTTC. This gives the protein CASSHLAGATYEQYF.